The 27 T cell receptor beta chains in this list originate from one sample, sequenced in a study of post-analysis software for immune sequencing data. Antigens for these TCRs are unknown. Findings of the study overall: Controls had lower frequencies than patients of about 5 TRBV segments, which included TRBV5-6, TRBV5-1 and TRBV20-1.

The authors incorporated unique molecular identifiers into the TCR beta cDNA libraries. TCRdb passed the PCR reads through MiXCR, listing each CDR3 protein once. This sample has fewer than 600,000 distinct CDR3 sequences, with nearly 45% found just once. Sequencing used blood. All receptors come from a girl aged 5 to 17 with multiple sclerosis.

The chain employs TRBV6-5 and TRBJ2-1; 9 nucleotides align to TRBD1. V dropped 7 bases and J dropped 4; count of bases not matched to a gene: 11. This CDR3 contains 16 residues. Per germline, CDR1 MNHEY and CDR2 SVGAGI. CDR3 nucleotides: TGTGCCAGCACCCAGGCGGGACAGGGAAGATACAATGAGCAGTTCTTC. Translated: CASTQAGQGRYNEQFF.

The CDR3 DNA follows: TGTGCCACCAGTGACCGGGGGGGCTCACCTCGTTCCTACAATGAGCAGTTCTTC. It is translated as CATSDRGGSPRSYNEQFF. V usage is TRBV24-1 and J usage is TRBJ2-1, with TRBD2 identical over 8 bases. The length of the CDR3 is 18 residues. V trimming: 4 bases; J trimming: 1 base; junction bases outside the gene matches: 11. CDR1 and CDR2 from the germline V gene are KGHDR and SFDVKD.

The chain joins TRBV5-1 to TRBJ2-7; D is possibly TRBD1 (5 bases). The CDR3 runs 14 residues. With 0 bases removed from V and 3 bases from J, the gap between germline ends came to 10 bases. Germline V lookup: CDR1 SGHRS, CDR2 YFSETQ. The CDR3 protein is CASSLEGAVYEQYF. CDR3 DNA sequence: TGCGCCAGCAGCTTGGAAGGGGCAGTCTACGAGCAGTACTTC.

The gene calls are TRBV5-1 and TRBJ2-5, with 7 bases matching TRBD2. V lost 4 bases, J lost 5 bases, and 8 bases stayed unmatched. CDR1 SGHRS and CDR2 YFSETQ come from the germline V gene. The CDR3 loop spans 14 amino acids. The CDR3 sequence: CASSITSAWETQYF. The CDR3 nucleotides read TGCGCCAGCAGCATTACTAGCGCATGGGAGACCCAGTACTTC.

The V and J genes are TRBV11-2 and TRBJ2-7; 7 bases are shared with TRBD1. The junction had 6 bases not matched to a gene; V was cut back by 4 bases and J by 6 bases. In germline, CDR1 is SGHAT, CDR2 FQNNGV. This CDR3 spans 13 amino acids. The CDR3 protein is CASSWPTGAEQYF. CDR3 nucleotides: TGTGCCAGCAGCTGGCCAACAGGGGCCGAGCAGTACTTC. Looking up the rest from reference TRBV11-2 and TRBJ2-7 gives the full variable domain: EAGVAQSPRYKIIEKRQSVAFWCNPISGHATLYWYQQILGQGPKLLIQFQNNGVVDDSQLPKDRFSAERLKGVDSTLKIQPAKLEDSAVYLCASSWPTGAEQYFGPGTRLTVT.

The V gene is TRBV5-1, the J gene TRBJ2-1; D remains ambiguous. With 4 bases removed from V and 1 base from J, the gap between germline ends came to 18 bases. The germline CDR1 and CDR2 sequences are SGHRS and YFSETQ. The length of the CDR3 is 17 residues. The CDR3 reads CASSALLLTWSYNEQFF. CDR3 bases: TGCGCCAGCAGCGCCCTGCTGCTTACTTGGTCCTACAATGAGCAGTTCTTC. The full variable domain, in which reference TRBV5-1 and TRBJ2-1 provide the parts outside the CDR3, is KAGVTQTPRYLIKTRGQQVTLSCSPISGHRSVSWYQQTPGQGLQFLFEYFSETQRNKGNFPGRFSGRQFSNSRSEMNVSTLELGDSALYLCASSALLLTWSYNEQFFGPGTRLTVL.

The V call is TRBV6-6, the J call TRBJ1-1, with D perhaps TRBD1 (6 bases). This CDR3 spans 13 amino acids. V lost 7 bases to trimming and J lost 1 base, with 10 bases between them. Germline values: CDR1 MNHNY, CDR2 SVGAGI (reference sequence). This CDR3 is CASTDRPNTEAFF. DNA for the CDR3: TGTGCCAGCACCGACAGGCCGAACACTGAAGCTTTCTTT.

The V gene is TRBV5-1, the J gene TRBJ2-7, with D maybe TRBD2 (6 bases). There are 15 residues in the CDR3. The germline V gene has CDR1 SGHRS and CDR2 YFSETQ. Trimming cost V 2 bases and J 3 bases, with 15 bases left between them. The CDR3 is CASSFGSGRDYEQYF. The DNA of the CDR3 is TGCGCCAGCAGCTTTGGGTCCGGGAGAGACTACGAGCAGTACTTC.

This clonotype was picked up one time. The chain is built from TRBV5-1 and TRBJ1-3, with unresolved D. V was shortened by 2 bases and J by 1 base, with 10 bases between the two germline ends. Germline assignment: CDR1 SGHRS and CDR2 YFSETQ. CDR3 length: 15 residues. CDR3 sequence reads: CASSFDGVSGNTIYF. For the CDR3, the DNA is TGCGCCAGCAGCTTCGACGGGGTTTCTGGAAACACCATATATTTT.

The CDR3 reads CASSQGGLARDKNIQYF. The CDR3 DNA sequence: TGTGCCAGCAGCCAAGGCGGACTAGCGAGGGACAAAAACATTCAGTACTTC. This chain links TRBV3-1 with TRBJ2-4, with 9 bases aligning to TRBD2. Looked up from germline, CDR1 is LGHDT and CDR2 is YNNKEL (reference sequence). This CDR3 spans 17 amino acids. J gave up 3 bases and V 1 base, and 7 bases lay outside the gene matches.

This clonotype was seen a few times. The chain joins TRBV3-1 to TRBJ2-5; possible D gene TRBD1, 5 bases. Gene TRBJ2-7 matches the end of the DNA better, so the J call may be wrong. The V gene's germline CDR1 is LGHDT and CDR2 YNNKEL (reference sequence). The CDR3 length is 12 residues. The CDR3 is CASRQANYEQYF. CDR3 sequence (DNA): TGTGCCAGCAGACAGGCAAACTACGAGCAGTACTTC.

CDR3 region: CASSPPGTGENIQYF. CDR3 DNA sequence: TGTGCCAGCAGCCCTCCTGGGACAGGGGAAAACATTCAGTACTTC. The rearrangement joins TRBV14 to TRBJ2-4, with TRBD1 matching 10 bases. After removal of 4 bases from V and 5 bases from J, the junction contained 5 bases not matched to a gene. Per the germline V gene, CDR1 is SGHDN and CDR2 is FVKESK. This CDR3 has 15 residues.

This clonotype was observed a few times. V usage is TRBV7-2 and J usage is TRBJ2-7; D call uncertain. The V and J ends lost 2 bases and 6 bases respectively, with 8 bases between them. The CDR3 is 12 amino acids. The V gene's germline CDR1 is SGHTA and CDR2 FQGNSA. CDR3 sequence (DNA): TGTGCCAGCAGCTTAAGGCCCGTCGAGCAGTACTTC. This translates into CASSLRPVEQYF. Full variable domain (rest looked up from reference TRBV7-2 and TRBJ2-7): GAGVSQSPSNKVTEKGKDVELRCDPISGHTALYWYRQSLGQGLEFLIYFQGNSAPDKSGLPSDRFSAERTGGSVSTLTIQRTQQEDSAVYLCASSLRPVEQYFGPGTRLTVT.

The chain carries TRBV5-1 and TRBJ2-1; D possibly corresponds to TRBD2 (6 bases). Germline V gives CDR1 SGHRS, CDR2 YFSETQ. This CDR3 is 16 amino acids long. Trimming left V 5 bases short and J 0 bases short, with 15 bases between. In DNA, the CDR3 is TGCGCCAGCAGGGGCGGGACCCCCAGCTCCTACAATGAGCAGTTCTTC. Translation gives CASRGGTPSSYNEQFF.

This clonotype showed up just a few times. The chain employs TRBV4-1 and TRBJ1-4; no firm D call. Deletions cut 1 base from V and 8 bases from J, with 2 bases between. CDR3 length: 11 amino acids. Germline V gene data show CDR1 as MGHRA and CDR2 as YSYEKL. DNA for the CDR3: TGCGCCAGCAGCCAAGGGGAAAAACTGTTTTTT. It is translated as CASSQGEKLFF.

The chain uses TRBV7-9 and TRBJ1-1, with D maybe TRBD1 (5 bases). The CDR3 covers 13 residues. Trimming cost V 5 bases and J 11 bases, with 18 bases left between them. Germline V lookup: CDR1 SEHNR, CDR2 FQNEAQ (reference sequence). The CDR3 DNA reads TGTGCCAGCAGCCCCCCGGCGGGGGTAGATGCTTTCTTT. Translated: CASSPPAGVDAFF.

This sequence joins TRBV10-3 and TRBJ2-1; 11 bases fit TRBD1. Germline V gives CDR1 ENHRY, CDR2 SYGVKD. Losses at the gene ends were 2 bases for V and 5 bases for J; bases not matched to a gene: 2. The CDR3 covers 15 residues. The CDR3 sequence is CAISEGQGANNEQFF. CDR3 nucleotides: TGTGCCATCAGTGAGGGACAGGGGGCTAACAATGAGCAGTTCTTC.

V and J are TRBV7-9 and TRBJ2-7, with D tentatively TRBD2 (5 bases). With 5 bases removed from V and 7 bases from J, the gap between germline ends came to 18 bases. Germline assignment: CDR1 SEHNR and CDR2 FQNEAQ (reference sequence). CDR3 length equals 14 residues. The CDR3 loop is CASSGSGSLEEQYF. CDR3 nucleotides: TGTGCCAGCAGCGGGAGTGGAAGTCTAGAGGAGCAGTACTTC.

This clonotype was seen only a few times. The chain recombines TRBV5-5 with TRBJ2-1; 9 nucleotides align to TRBD1. The junction had 13 bases not matched to a gene; V was cut back by 5 bases and J by 7 bases. Germline CDR1 SGHKS, CDR2 YYEKEE (reference sequence). The length of the CDR3 is 16 residues. The CDR3 here is CASRTVRGQGSNEQFF. Written as DNA, the CDR3 is TGTGCCAGCAGAACCGTTCGTGGACAGGGGTCGAATGAGCAGTTCTTC. Filled out from reference TRBV5-5 and TRBJ2-1, the complete variable domain reads DAGVTQSPTHLIKTRGQQVTLRCSPISGHKSVSWYQQVLGQGPQFIFQYYEKEERGRGNFPDRFSARQFPNYSSELNVNALLLGDSALYLCASRTVRGQGSNEQFFGPGTRLTVL.

This clonotype came up a few times. The CDR3 sequence: CASSITSGGYNEQFF. The CDR3 DNA reads as TGTGCCAGCAGCATTACTAGCGGGGGCTACAATGAGCAGTTCTTC. V is TRBV7-3 and J is TRBJ2-1; TRBD2 matches 11 bases. The V gene's germline CDR1 is SGHTA and CDR2 FQGTGA. V lost 5 bases, J lost 3 bases, and 3 bases stayed unmatched. CDR3 length equals 15 residues.

V usage is TRBV12-3 or TRBV12-4 and J usage is TRBJ2-7; D not resolved. Trimming took off 0 bases at V and 5 bases at J, with 8 bases between the two ends. The CDR3 loop spans 13 amino acids. The CDR3 here is CASSLAVLDEQYF. CDR3 sequence (DNA): TGTGCCAGCAGTTTAGCGGTTTTAGACGAGCAGTACTTC.

This clonotype has a handful of counts. V is TRBV9 and J is TRBJ1-5, with 9 bases fitting TRBD1. J was trimmed by 0 bases and V by 4 bases; bases with no gene match: 5. CDR1 and CDR2 (germline): SGDLS, YYNGEE. This CDR3 is 16 amino acids long. The CDR3 DNA reads TGTGCCAGCAGCCCAGGGGACAGGGATAGCAATCAGCCCCAGCATTTT. Its translation is CASSPGDRDSNQPQHF.

The chain combines TRBV28 with TRBJ1-1, with TRBD1 identical over 7 bases. In germline, CDR1 is MDHEN, CDR2 SYDVKM. This CDR3 has 14 amino acids. Trimming took 6 bases from V and 5 from J; bases not matched to a gene: 9. The CDR3 DNA sequence: TGTGCCAGCAGCTATCCTGCAGGGGGGACTGAAGCTTTCTTT. Translated: CASSYPAGGTEAFF.

The J gene is TRBJ2-7, the V gene TRBV4-2; D is unresolved. This CDR3 region has 15 residues. Trimming shortened V by 1 base and J by 3 bases, and 13 bases separated the two germline ends. Germline loops: CDR1 LGHNA, CDR2 YNFKEQ. CDR3 sequence: CASSQVETAGYEQYF. In DNA, the CDR3 is TGTGCCAGCAGCCAAGTAGAAACAGCAGGCTACGAGCAGTACTTC.

The chain employs TRBV7-9 and TRBJ2-1; no clear D. The CDR3 consists of 17 residues. Deletions cut 5 bases from V and 7 bases from J, with 24 bases between. CDR1 and CDR2 from the germline V gene are SEHNR and FQNEAQ (reference sequence). DNA of the CDR3: TGTGCCAGCAGCCCACCCGGCGACACACAGAGCCTGAATGAGCAGTTCTTC. It encodes CASSPPGDTQSLNEQFF.

In its sample, this clonotype was seen a few times. The V gene is TRBV7-9, the J gene TRBJ2-3; 9 bases line up with TRBD1. This CDR3 is built from 17 residues. Looked up from germline, CDR1 is SEHNR and CDR2 is FQNEAQ (reference sequence). V was clipped by 4 bases and J by 2 bases; unmatched bases: 10. The CDR3 DNA reads as TGTGCCAGCAGCTCAATCTCGGGGACAGGGATCACAGATACGCAGTATTTT. Translating gives CASSSISGTGITDTQYF.

J is TRBJ2-2 and V is TRBV28, with 8 positions matching TRBD2. This CDR3 has 17 amino acids. Germline V gives CDR1 MDHEN, CDR2 SYDVKM. V was pared by 4 bases and J by 5 bases, with 12 bases of the junction left unmatched. In nucleotides, the CDR3 is TGTGCCAGCAGTTCCCTCGGAGTAGCGGGATCAACCGGGGAGCTGTTTTTT. It is translated as CASSSLGVAGSTGELFF.